The next 13 T cell receptor beta chains were all read from a single sample in a study of cytotoxic CD8 clonotypes in ibrutinib-treated CLL. Produced via immunoSEQ multiplex PCR; TCRdb's table is partial and in-frame only. The sample contains about 140,000 clones, around 80% of which appear only once. The material was PBMCs, obtained after 36 months of ibrutinib treatment. These receptor sequences come from a human donor with chronic lymphocytic leukemia.

Here the CDR3 reads CASKVGPSTDTQYF. The CDR3 DNA reads as TGTGCCAGCAAGGTCGGGCCGAGCACAGATACGCAGTATTTT. The chain joins TRBV2 to TRBJ2-3; D ambiguous. V lost 7 bases and J lost 0, with 11 bases in between. Per germline, CDR1 SNHLY and CDR2 FYNNEI. The CDR3 is 14 amino acids.

The chain is built from TRBV27 and TRBJ2-5, with a possible D match to TRBD2 (7 bases). CDR1 MNHEY and CDR2 SMNVEV come from the germline V gene (reference sequence). The CDR3 length is 14 residues. With 6 bases removed from V and 5 bases from J, the gap between germline ends came to 16 bases. The CDR3 spells CASRSGTFQETQYF. The CDR3 nucleotides read TGTGCCAGCAGGAGCGGGACATTCCAGGAGACCCAGTACTTC.

V and J are TRBV19 and TRBJ1-2; 9 bases are a match to TRBD1. The length of the CDR3 is 12 residues. V lost 6 bases, J lost 6 bases, and 2 bases stayed unmatched. CDR1 is LNHDA, CDR2 SQIVND, per germline (reference sequence). The CDR3 nucleotides are TGTGCCAGTAGACAGGGGGCGCATGGCTACACCTTC. It translates to CASRQGAHGYTF.

This clone is a singleton in its sample. CDR3 sequence: CASSVGPIETQYF. As DNA, the CDR3 is TGTGCCAGCAGCGTAGGTCCAATTGAGACCCAGTACTTC. The J gene is TRBJ2-5, the V gene TRBV9; D gene uncertain. The germline V gene has CDR1 SGDLS and CDR2 YYNGEE. Trimming shortened V by 0 bases and J by 5 bases, and 8 bases separated the two germline ends. CDR3 size: 13 residues.

This clone has more than one count but fewer than ten. The chain carries TRBV12-5 and TRBJ2-2; 7 nucleotides agree with TRBD1. The CDR3 loop spans 14 amino acids. CDR1 is LGHNT, CDR2 FRNRAP, per germline. V gave up 2 bases and J gave up 6 bases; unmatched junction bases: 3. This CDR3 is CASGLIRGSGELFF. In nucleotides, the CDR3 is TGTGCTAGTGGTTTGATCAGGGGGTCCGGGGAGCTGTTTTTT.

This clone has only one observation. This sequence joins TRBV2 and TRBJ2-1, with unresolved D. Per the germline V gene, CDR1 is SNHLY and CDR2 is FYNNEI. The CDR3 covers 16 residues. V was trimmed by 10 bases and J by 0 bases, leaving 19 bases between them. CDR3 protein: CAIKALRISSYNEQFF. The CDR3 DNA reads TGTGCCATCAAGGCCCTACGGATTAGCTCCTACAATGAGCAGTTCTTC.

The chain combines TRBV5-1 with TRBJ1-6; TRBD1 might be the D (6 bases). Germline V gene data show CDR1 as SGHRS and CDR2 as YFSETQ. The CDR3 contains 16 residues. V lost 2 bases and J lost 5, with 14 bases in between. The CDR3 loop reads CASSFDRTENNSPLHF. CDR3 sequence (DNA): TGCGCCAGCAGCTTCGACAGGACCGAGAATAATTCACCCCTCCACTTT.

This clone was seen once. The chain is built from TRBV6-1 and TRBJ1-1; D remains ambiguous. Trimming pared 3 bases from V and 0 bases from J, leaving 8 bases between. The CDR3 runs to 14 residues. From germline, CDR1 is MNHNS and CDR2 SASEGT. CDR3 sequence: CASSDSNMNTEAFF. CDR3 in DNA: TGTGCCAGCAGTGACAGCAACATGAACACTGAAGCTTTCTTT.

The rearrangement joins TRBV6-6 to TRBJ2-1; TRBD2 aligns across 13 bases. Per the germline V gene, CDR1 is MNHNY and CDR2 is SVGAGI (reference sequence). The length of the CDR3 is 15 residues. Trimming at V came to 7 bases and at J to 5 bases, leaving 5 bases not matched to a gene. This CDR3 is CASKGGTSGDNEQFF. The CDR3 bases are TGTGCCAGCAAGGGGGGGACTAGCGGGGACAATGAGCAGTTCTTC.

This clone was found once. The chain links TRBV9 to TRBJ2-7; 10 bases map to TRBD2. Trimming at V came to 0 bases and at J to 4 bases, leaving 4 bases not matched to a gene. CDR1 SGDLS and CDR2 YYNGEE come from the germline V gene. The CDR3 runs 15 residues. This CDR3 reads CASSVAPGLAYEQYF. Here the CDR3 DNA reads TGTGCCAGCAGCGTAGCCCCGGGACTAGCGTACGAGCAGTACTTC.

The chain couples TRBV28 to TRBJ1-5, with TRBD1 as a possible D gene (5 bases). The CDR3 is made up of 18 amino acids. The germline gives CDR1 MDHEN, CDR2 SYDVKM. V gave up 2 bases and J gave up 2 bases, with 19 bases separating them. This CDR3 is CASSLRGKWARGNQPQHF. As DNA, the CDR3 is TGTGCCAGCAGTTTACGGGGGAAGTGGGCAAGGGGCAATCAGCCCCAGCATTTT.

The J gene is TRBJ1-1, the V gene TRBV4-1; the D gene is possibly TRBD1 (6 bases). The CDR3 sequence is 13 residues long. V lost 2 bases, J lost 8 bases, and 12 bases lay in between. Germline CDR1 reads MGHRA; CDR2 reads YSYEKL. CDR3 protein: CASSQSPDREAFF. The CDR3 coding sequence is TGCGCCAGCAGCCAATCGCCCGACAGGGAAGCTTTCTTT.

This clone was observed a handful of times. This rearrangement joins TRBV19 to TRBJ1-1; D remains unclear. This CDR3 is 14 amino acids long. The V gene's germline CDR1 is LNHDA and CDR2 SQIVND (reference sequence). V was clipped by 3 bases and J by 3 bases, with 11 bases between them. The CDR3 DNA follows: TGTGCCAGTAGTATCGTCGGCCTATACACTGAAGCTTTCTTT. Translating it yields CASSIVGLYTEAFF.